One T cell receptor (beta chain) is described in this entry. The antigen remains unidentified. This sample was taken from a study of T cell responses to AZD1222 COVID-19 vaccine. Points from the study as a whole: Among vaccine-associated CD4 TCRs, coverage spanned spike, with dominance at 160-218 and 743-854.

Trimming left V 6 bases short and J 8 bases short, with 19 bases between. CDR1 is MDHEN and CDR2 is SYDVKM in the germline V gene. The CDR3 length is 14 residues. Repertoires were generated with immunoSEQ multiplex PCR, while TCRdb's copy carries only in-frame clones and drops some. This sample carries 130,000 or so clones, over 90% of them seen once, and the ten largest clones take 5% to 6.5%. The sequencing used peripheral blood, collected on day 0 of AZD1222 vaccination. The source of this sequence is an adult in good health. This sequence joins TRBV28 and TRBJ1-2; TRBD1 might be the D (6 bases). The CDR3 DNA follows: TGTGCCAGCAGCTCATCAGGGGCCCGGTACGGCTACACCTTC. Encoded protein: CASSSSGARYGYTF.